Shown below are 7 T cell receptor beta chains from a single sample sequenced in a study of shared clonotypes between healthy human individuals. Here immunoSEQ multiplex PCR was the method, and the copy in TCRdb shows in-frame clones only, minus some. The sample includes roughly 1.4 million clones, around 98.5% of them seen just once. What was sequenced was naive CD4+ T cells sorted from blood. Documented subset: CD45RA+ positively selected. Source of these receptors: a young man in good health.

The genes are TRBV6-5 and TRBJ1-2; no firm D call. The ends were cut back, 0 bases at V and 4 bases at J, with 12 bases in the middle. Germline CDR1 and CDR2: MNHEY and SVGAGI. The CDR3 has 15 residues. CDR3 nucleotide sequence: TGTGCCAGCAGTTACTCGCGGGAGGCGGGCTATGGCTACACCTTC. It specifies CASSYSREAGYGYTF.

V and J are TRBV5-4 and TRBJ2-7; D remains unclear. The germline V gene encodes CDR1 SGHNT and CDR2 YYREEE (reference sequence). This CDR3 is built from 14 residues. Trimming took 3 bases from V and 5 from J, leaving 15 bases between them. The chain's CDR3 is CASSSQMIVNEQYF. CDR3 DNA: TGTGCCAGCAGCTCCCAAATGATCGTGAACGAGCAGTACTTC.

The genes are TRBV5-4 and TRBJ2-5; the D gene is possibly TRBD1 (5 bases). Germline CDR1 and CDR2: SGHNT and YYREEE (reference sequence). The CDR3 has 14 residues. V gave up 1 base and J gave up 4 bases, with 11 bases separating them. The CDR3 loop reads CASSLWAGLETQYF. Here the CDR3 DNA reads TGTGCCAGCAGCTTGTGGGCAGGGCTAGAGACCCAGTACTTC.

The chain employs TRBV7-9 and TRBJ2-1; D might be TRBD1 (6 bases). The V end lost 1 base, the J end lost 10 bases, and 11 bases lay between the germline ends. The germline V gene has CDR1 SEHNR and CDR2 FQNEAQ (reference sequence). There are 13 residues in the CDR3. CDR3 region: CASSLGRDTEQFF. The CDR3 DNA reads as TGTGCCAGCAGCTTAGGCCGGGACACCGAGCAGTTCTTC.

The chain uses TRBV19 and TRBJ2-1; D assignment may be TRBD1 or TRBD2 (5 bases each). The CDR3 totals 15 residues. Germline V gene lookup returns CDR1 LNHDA and CDR2 SQIVND (reference sequence). Trimming took off 3 bases at V and 4 bases at J, with 13 bases between the two ends. The CDR3 coding sequence is TGTGCCAGTAGTATTAGGGGCGGGCTTTACAATGAGCAGTTCTTC. It is translated as CASSIRGGLYNEQFF. The full variable domain, in which reference TRBV19 and TRBJ2-1 provide the parts outside the CDR3, is DGGITQSPKYLFRKEGQNVTLSCEQNLNHDAMYWYRQDPGQGLRLIYYSQIVNDFQKGDIAEGYSVSREKKESFPLTVTSAQKNPTAFYLCASSIRGGLYNEQFFGPGTRLTVL.

The chain couples TRBV15 to TRBJ2-5; D is possibly TRBD1 (6 bases). Germline V lookup: CDR1 LNHNV, CDR2 YYDKDF (reference sequence). V lost 1 base to trimming and J lost 1 base, with 7 bases between them. The CDR3 is 14 residues long. The CDR3 nucleotides are TGTGCCACCAGCAGAGGAGGGGGCCAAGAGACCCAGTACTTC. Amino acid sequence: CATSRGGGQETQYF.

The table lists this clone with a count of one. This chain connects TRBV19 to TRBJ2-1; D might be TRBD1 (6 bases). In germline, CDR1 is LNHDA, CDR2 SQIVND (reference sequence). Trimming took off 4 bases at V and 0 bases at J, with 13 bases between the two ends. This CDR3 is built from 16 residues. The CDR3 sequence is CASSRGTSGSYNEQFF. DNA for the CDR3: TGTGCCAGTAGTAGGGGGACATCCGGCTCCTACAATGAGCAGTTCTTC.